These T cell receptor beta chains were read from a single sample in a study of patients with pleural tuberculosis. From the reads, TCRdb called clonotypes with MiXCR, one entry per CDR3 protein. This sample has around 50,000 distinct CDR3 sequences, with approximately 7.9% found just once. The receptor source for this set is a human donor with pleural tuberculosis. Both conserved end residues are part of each CDR3. A D gene is named only where the DNA matches it firmly. Rows give clone size only sometimes, using once, few, many, or a class for an expanded clone.

d_call | j_call | cdr3_length | v_call | clone_size | cdr3_nt | cdr3_aa
. | TRBJ2-3 | 17 | TRBV18 | many | TGTGCCAGCTCACCATCTGGACGTTGGCGGTTCACAGATACGCAGTATTTT | CASSPSGRWRFTDTQYF
TRBD1 | TRBJ2-1 | 16 | TRBV11-1 | many | TGTGCCAGCAGCACTCGGACAGGGGACGGTCGGGATGAGCAGTTCTTC | CASSTRTGDGRDEQFF
TRBD1 | TRBJ2-1 | 13 | TRBV2 | many | TGTGCCAGCAGTGGACAGGGGGCGAATGAGCAGTTCTTC | CASSGQGANEQFF
. | TRBJ1-1 | 11 | TRBV29-1 | many | TGCAGCGTTGATCCAGGGACTGAAGCTTTCTTT | CSVDPGTEAFF
. | TRBJ2-3 | 13 | TRBV6-1 | many | TGTGCCAGCAGTCCTTCAGGGGCAGATACGCAGTATTTT | CASSPSGADTQYF
TRBD2 | TRBJ2-3 | 16 | TRBV11-1 | few | TGTGCCAGCAGCTTAGGCGCGACTAGCGGGAGTAGTACGCAGTATTTT | CASSLGATSGSSTQYF
TRBD1 | TRBJ1-1 | 12 | TRBV19 | many | TGTGCCAGTAACGACAGGGCTGCTGAAGCTTTCTTT | CASNDRAAEAFF
TRBD1 | TRBJ1-1 | 12 | TRBV29-1 | . | TGCAGCGTCCCGGGACAGGGGGCGTCCGCTTTCTTT | CSVPGQGASAFF
. | TRBJ2-1 | 12 | TRBV20-1 | many | TGCAGTGCTAGCTCTAGCGCCGGTGAGCAGTTCTTC | CSASSSAGEQFF
TRBD1 | TRBJ1-2 | 13 | TRBV10-3 | few | TGTGCCATCAGCGCGGACAGGGGAGGTGGCTACACCTTC | CAISADRGGGYTF
. | TRBJ2-2 | 12 | TRBV27 | many | TGTGCCAGCAGTCGTACAACAGGGGAGCTGTTTTTT | CASSRTTGELFF
. | TRBJ2-1 | 15 | TRBV3-1 | many | TGTGCCAGCAGCCAATTAACGTCAGCCCTGGGGGAGCAGTTCTTC | CASSQLTSALGEQFF
. | TRBJ2-7 | 14 | TRBV12-3/TRBV12-4 | . | TGTGCCAGCAGTTCAACGACACTCCACTACGAGCAGTACTTC | CASSSTTLHYEQYF
. | TRBJ2-7 | 14 | TRBV2 | many | TGTGCCAGCAGTGAGGACAGTGGGTCGTACGAGCAGTACTTC | CASSEDSGSYEQYF
TRBD1 | TRBJ2-5 | 13 | TRBV29-1 | few | TGCAGCGGAAGACGGACAGGGAAAGAGACCCAGTACTTC | CSGRRTGKETQYF
. | TRBJ1-2 | 14 | TRBV11-2 | many | TGTGCCAGCAGCTTAGGTGGGGCTTGGAATGGCTACACCTTC | CASSLGGAWNGYTF
TRBD2 | TRBJ2-1 | 14 | TRBV19 | few | TGTGCCAGTAGCGGGAGGGCCAGGGACAATGAGCAGTTCTTC | CASSGRARDNEQFF
. | TRBJ2-5 | 11 | TRBV19 | many | TGTGCCAGTAGTATTAGGCAGACCCAGTACTTC | CASSIRQTQYF
TRBD1 | TRBJ1-1 | 13 | TRBV29-1 | many | TGCAGCGTTGCCTACAGGGGGGTGACTGAAGCTTTCTTT | CSVAYRGVTEAFF
. | TRBJ2-1 | 13 | TRBV19 | many | TGTGCCAGTAATTCCCTGGGGTACAATGAGCAGTTCTTC | CASNSLGYNEQFF
. | TRBJ2-1 | 14 | TRBV27 | many | TGTGCCAGCAGTCCACAAACCGCCCTCAATGAGCAGTTCTTC | CASSPQTALNEQFF
. | TRBJ1-6 | 15 | TRBV5-6 | . | TGTGCCAGCAGCTTGGTGGACATTTATAATTCACCCCTCCACTTT | CASSLVDIYNSPLHF
TRBD2 | TRBJ2-5 | 14 | TRBV5-4 | many | TGTGCCAGCAGCTTGCTAGCGGGAGAAGAGACCCAGTACTTC | CASSLLAGEETQYF
TRBD2 | TRBJ2-1 | 16 | TRBV19 | . | TGTGCCAGTAGTATAGAGACTAGCGGCTTTTACAATGAGCAGTTCTTC | CASSIETSGFYNEQFF
. | TRBJ1-1 | 13 | TRBV14 | many | TGTGCCAGCAGCCTACAAGGGAACACTGAAGCTTTCTTT | CASSLQGNTEAFF
TRBD1 | TRBJ2-5 | 18 | TRBV24-1 | many | TGTGCCACCAGTGATTTCCCCATCGACGACAGGGGCGTTGAGACCCAGTACTTC | CATSDFPIDDRGVETQYF
TRBD2 | TRBJ2-2 | 17 | TRBV2 | many | TGTGCCAGCAGTGAAGGCCCCAGCGGGAGGTGGTCCGGGGAGCTGTTTTTT | CASSEGPSGRWSGELFF
TRBD1 | TRBJ1-5 | 15 | TRBV11-2 | many | TGTGCCAGCAGCCGGACAGGGGGAATATACCAGCCCCAGCATTTT | CASSRTGGIYQPQHF
. | TRBJ1-3 | 13 | TRBV19 | few | TGTGCCAGTAGTCCTGGCAGGGGTAACGCCATATATTTT | CASSPGRGNAIYF
. | TRBJ1-5 | 12 | TRBV6-1 | many | TGTGCCAGCAAGCTGCCCAATCAGCCCCAGCATTTT | CASKLPNQPQHF
. | TRBJ2-3 | 14 | TRBV19 | many | TGTGCCAGTAGTCCCTACGGGGTGACAGATACGCAGTATTTT | CASSPYGVTDTQYF
TRBD2 | TRBJ2-2 | 13 | TRBV2 | many | TGTGCGTCGGGAGGTCCGAACACCGGGGAGCTGTTTTTT | CASGGPNTGELFF
. | TRBJ2-7 | 13 | TRBV12-3/TRBV12-4 | few | TGTGCCAGCAGTTTAACTGAGGGCAGCGAGCAGTACTTC | CASSLTEGSEQYF
. | TRBJ2-1 | 15 | TRBV19 | many | TGTGCCAGTAGTGTAGCGGTCCAGACCTACAATGAGCAGTTCTTC | CASSVAVQTYNEQFF
. | TRBJ2-2 | 11 | TRBV6-1 | once | TGTGCCAGCAGAGCTAGCGGGGAGCTGTTTTTT | CASRASGELFF
. | TRBJ1-1 | 14 | TRBV11-1 | many | TGTGCCAGCAGCTTGAGGTCTGGGAGCACTGAAGCTTTCTTT | CASSLRSGSTEAFF
. | TRBJ1-3 | 15 | TRBV4-1 | many | TGCGCCAGCAGCCAAGCTAAGGGGGCTGGAAACACCATATATTTT | CASSQAKGAGNTIYF
. | TRBJ1-2 | 10 | TRBV20-1 | many | TGCAGTGCTTTAGGATCTGGCTACACCTTC | CSALGSGYTF
. | TRBJ1-1 | 15 | TRBV7-4 | many | TGTGCCAGCAGCTTGTTTCAAGGGTACCACGCTGAAGCTTTCTTT | CASSLFQGYHAEAFF
. | TRBJ1-1 | 12 | TRBV4-1 | many | TGCGCCAGCAGCCAAGATATGACTGGAGCTTTCTTT | CASSQDMTGAFF
. | TRBJ1-1 | 12 | TRBV4-1 | many | TGCGCCAGCAGTACAGGGTACACTGAAGCTTTCTTT | CASSTGYTEAFF